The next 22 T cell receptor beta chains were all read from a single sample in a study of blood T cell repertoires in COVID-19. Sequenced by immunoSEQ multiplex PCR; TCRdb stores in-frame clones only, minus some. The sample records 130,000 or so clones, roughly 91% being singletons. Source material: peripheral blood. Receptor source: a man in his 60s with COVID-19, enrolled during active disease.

In nucleotides, the CDR3 is TGTGCCAGCGGGCTGCAGGCGCATCAGCCCCAGCATTTT. It specifies CASGLQAHQPQHF. The chain is built from TRBV18 and TRBJ1-5; D is unclear. Looked up from germline, CDR1 is KGHSH and CDR2 is LQKENI. The V end lost 8 bases, the J end lost 5 bases, and 13 bases lay between the germline ends. The CDR3 has 13 amino acids.

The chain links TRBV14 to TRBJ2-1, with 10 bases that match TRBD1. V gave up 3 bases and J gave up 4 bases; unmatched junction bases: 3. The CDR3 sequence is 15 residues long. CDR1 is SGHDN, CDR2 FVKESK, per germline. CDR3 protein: CASSQDRGVYNEQFF. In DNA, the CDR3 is TGTGCCAGCAGCCAGGACAGGGGGGTGTACAATGAGCAGTTCTTC.

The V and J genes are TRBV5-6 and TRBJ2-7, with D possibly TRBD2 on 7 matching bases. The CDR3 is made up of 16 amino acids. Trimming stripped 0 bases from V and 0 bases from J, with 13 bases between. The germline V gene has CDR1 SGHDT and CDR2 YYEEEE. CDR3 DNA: TGTGCCAGCAGCTTGGTGGGGGGGCCGGCCTCCTACGAGCAGTACTTC. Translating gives CASSLVGGPASYEQYF.

CDR3 region: CASSPGLHNSPLHF. The CDR3 DNA reads as TGTGCCAGCAGTCCCGGACTGCATAATTCACCCCTCCACTTT. This chain uses TRBV6-4 with TRBJ1-6, with D uncertain. V lost 5 bases and J 5 bases, leaving 10 bases between the germline ends. The CDR3 has 14 residues. The germline CDR1 and CDR2 sequences are MRHNA and SNTAGT.

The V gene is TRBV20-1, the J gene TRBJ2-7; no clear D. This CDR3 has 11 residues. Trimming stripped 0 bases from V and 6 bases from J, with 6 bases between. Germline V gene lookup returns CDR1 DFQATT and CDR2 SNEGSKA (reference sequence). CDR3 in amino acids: CSARDLPEQYF. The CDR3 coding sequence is TGCAGTGCTAGAGACCTACCCGAGCAGTACTTC.

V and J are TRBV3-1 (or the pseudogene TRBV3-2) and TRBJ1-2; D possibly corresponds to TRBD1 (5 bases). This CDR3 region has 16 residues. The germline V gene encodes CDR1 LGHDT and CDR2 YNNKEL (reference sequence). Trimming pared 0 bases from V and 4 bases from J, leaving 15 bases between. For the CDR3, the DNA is TGTGCCAGCAGCCAAGAAGGGGTGGGGGGACTCTATGGCTACACCTTC. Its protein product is CASSQEGVGGLYGYTF.

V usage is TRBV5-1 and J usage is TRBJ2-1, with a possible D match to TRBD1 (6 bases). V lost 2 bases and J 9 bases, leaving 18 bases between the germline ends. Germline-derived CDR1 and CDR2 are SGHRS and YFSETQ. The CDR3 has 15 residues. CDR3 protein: CASSLLIAGGREQFF. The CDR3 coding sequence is TGCGCCAGCAGCTTACTGATAGCTGGGGGCCGTGAGCAGTTCTTC.

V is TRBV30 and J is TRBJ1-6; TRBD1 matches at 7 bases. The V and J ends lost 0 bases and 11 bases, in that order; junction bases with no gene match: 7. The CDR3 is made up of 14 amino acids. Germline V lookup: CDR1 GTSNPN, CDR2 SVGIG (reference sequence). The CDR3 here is CAWSVGGSGPPLHF. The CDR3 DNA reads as TGTGCCTGGAGTGTAGGGGGCAGCGGTCCACCCCTCCACTTT.

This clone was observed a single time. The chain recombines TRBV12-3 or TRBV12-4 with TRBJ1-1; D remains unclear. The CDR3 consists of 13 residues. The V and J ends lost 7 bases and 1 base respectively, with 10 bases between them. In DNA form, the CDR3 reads TGTGCCAGCACCACACGCAGGAACACTGAAGCTTTCTTT. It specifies CASTTRRNTEAFF.

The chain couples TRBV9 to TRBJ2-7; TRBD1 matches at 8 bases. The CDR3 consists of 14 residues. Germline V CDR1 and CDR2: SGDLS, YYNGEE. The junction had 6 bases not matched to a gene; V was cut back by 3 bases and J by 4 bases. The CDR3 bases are TGTGCCAGCAGCGAGGCAGGGGGCAGGTACGAGCAGTACTTC. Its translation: CASSEAGGRYEQYF.

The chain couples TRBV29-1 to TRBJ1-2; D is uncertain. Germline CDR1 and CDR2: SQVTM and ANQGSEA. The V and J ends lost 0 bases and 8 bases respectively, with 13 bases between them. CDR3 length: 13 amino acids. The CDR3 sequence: CSVEEVRLNGYTF. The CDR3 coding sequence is TGCAGCGTTGAAGAAGTCAGGTTGAACGGCTACACCTTC.

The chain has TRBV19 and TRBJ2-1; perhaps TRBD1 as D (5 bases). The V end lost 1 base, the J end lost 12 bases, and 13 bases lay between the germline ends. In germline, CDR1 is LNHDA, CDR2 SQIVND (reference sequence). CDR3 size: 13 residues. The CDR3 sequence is CASSIGQGSLQFF. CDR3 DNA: TGTGCCAGTAGTATAGGGCAGGGAAGTTTGCAGTTCTTC.

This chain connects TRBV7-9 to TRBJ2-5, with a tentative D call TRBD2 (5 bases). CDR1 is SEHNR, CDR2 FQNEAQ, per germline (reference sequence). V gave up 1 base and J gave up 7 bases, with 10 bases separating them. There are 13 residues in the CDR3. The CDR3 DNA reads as TGTGCCAGCAGCTTAGGGCTCGGAGGGACCCAGTACTTC. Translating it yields CASSLGLGGTQYF.

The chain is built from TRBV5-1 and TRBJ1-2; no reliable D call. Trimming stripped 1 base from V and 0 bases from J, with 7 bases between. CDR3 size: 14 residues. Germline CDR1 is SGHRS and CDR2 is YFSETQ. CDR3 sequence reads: CASSLSDTNYGYTF. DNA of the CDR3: TGCGCCAGCAGCTTGAGTGACACTAACTATGGCTACACCTTC. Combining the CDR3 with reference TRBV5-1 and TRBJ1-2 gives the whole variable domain KAGVTQTPRYLIKTRGQQVTLSCSPISGHRSVSWYQQTPGQGLQFLFEYFSETQRNKGNFPGRFSGRQFSNSRSEMNVSTLELGDSALYLCASSLSDTNYGYTFGSGTRLTVV.

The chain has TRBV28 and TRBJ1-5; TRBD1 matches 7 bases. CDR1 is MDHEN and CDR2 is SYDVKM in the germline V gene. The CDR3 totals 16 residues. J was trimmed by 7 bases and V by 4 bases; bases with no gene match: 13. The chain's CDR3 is CASSSGGRGQRQPQHF. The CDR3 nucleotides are TGTGCCAGCAGTTCGGGAGGGAGGGGGCAGAGGCAGCCCCAGCATTTT.

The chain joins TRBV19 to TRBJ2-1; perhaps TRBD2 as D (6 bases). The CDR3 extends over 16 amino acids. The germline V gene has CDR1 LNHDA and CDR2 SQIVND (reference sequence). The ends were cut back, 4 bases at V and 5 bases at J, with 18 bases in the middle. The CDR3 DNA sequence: TGTGCCAGTAGTACCCCCCGGAGGGGCGGAAACAATGAGCAGTTCTTC. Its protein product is CASSTPRRGGNNEQFF.

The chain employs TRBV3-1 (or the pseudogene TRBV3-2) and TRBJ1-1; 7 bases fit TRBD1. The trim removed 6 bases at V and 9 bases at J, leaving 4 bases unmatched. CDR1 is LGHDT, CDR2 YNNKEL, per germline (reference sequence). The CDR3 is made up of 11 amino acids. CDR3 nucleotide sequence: TGTGCCAGCAGACGGGACAGCAAAGCTTTCTTT. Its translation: CASRRDSKAFF.

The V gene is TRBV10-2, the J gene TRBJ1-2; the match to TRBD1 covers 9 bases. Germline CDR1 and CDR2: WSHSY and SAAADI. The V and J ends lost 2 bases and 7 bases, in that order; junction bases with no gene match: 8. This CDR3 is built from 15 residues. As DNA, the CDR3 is TGCGCCAGCAGTGAGGGGGACAGGGTACGGGGTGGCTACACCTTC. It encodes CASSEGDRVRGGYTF.

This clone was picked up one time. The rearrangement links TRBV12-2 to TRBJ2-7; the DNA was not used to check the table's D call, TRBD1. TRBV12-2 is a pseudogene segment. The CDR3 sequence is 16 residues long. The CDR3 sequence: CASRLSQQGEAYEQYF. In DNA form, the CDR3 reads TGTGCAAGTCGCTTATCACAACAGGGGGAGGCCTACGAGCAGTACTTC.

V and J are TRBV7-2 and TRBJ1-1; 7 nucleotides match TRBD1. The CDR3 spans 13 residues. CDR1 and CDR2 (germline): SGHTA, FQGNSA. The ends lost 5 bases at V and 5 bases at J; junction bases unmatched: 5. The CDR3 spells CASSPGQVTEAFF. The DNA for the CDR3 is TGTGCCAGCAGCCCCGGACAGGTTACTGAAGCTTTCTTT. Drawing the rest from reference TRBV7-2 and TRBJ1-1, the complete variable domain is GAGVSQSPSNKVTEKGKDVELRCDPISGHTALYWYRQSLGQGLEFLIYFQGNSAPDKSGLPSDRFSAERTGGSVSTLTIQRTQQEDSAVYLCASSPGQVTEAFFGQGTRLTVV.

This CDR3 is CASSPGTGGAGGELFF. The CDR3 region has the DNA TGCGCCAGCAGCCCAGGGACAGGGGGCGCCGGCGGGGAGCTGTTTTTT. The V call is TRBV5-1, the J call TRBJ2-2; 12 nucleotides agree with TRBD1. This CDR3 spans 16 amino acids. Unmatched junction bases numbered 8, after V lost 4 bases and J lost 7 bases. Per germline, CDR1 SGHRS and CDR2 YFSETQ. The complete variable domain, with remaining parts taken from reference TRBV5-1 and TRBJ2-2, reads KAGVTQTPRYLIKTRGQQVTLSCSPISGHRSVSWYQQTPGQGLQFLFEYFSETQRNKGNFPGRFSGRQFSNSRSEMNVSTLELGDSALYLCASSPGTGGAGGELFFGEGSRLTVL.

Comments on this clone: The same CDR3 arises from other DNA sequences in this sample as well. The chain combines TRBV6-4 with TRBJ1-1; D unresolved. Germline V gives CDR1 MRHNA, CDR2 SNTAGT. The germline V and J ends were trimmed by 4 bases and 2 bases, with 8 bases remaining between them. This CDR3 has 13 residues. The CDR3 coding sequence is TGTGCCAGCAGTGTTGAGGAAAACACTGAAGCTTTCTTT. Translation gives CASSVEENTEAFF.